This T cell receptor beta chain was sequenced during a study of tumor-infiltrating lymphocytes in primary liver carcinoma. Study as a whole: Each sample had roughly 3.5 to 8 million productive TCRbeta reads regardless of tissue type.

TCR beta cDNA was made from 500 ng total RNA with a constant-region primer. Investigators got TCR beta libraries out of three nested multiplex PCR rounds, done with slightly modified ARM-PCR. A C-beta reverse primer was combined with TRBV1-TRBV30 forward primers in the first two PCR rounds, and each round had approximately 9 cycles. TCRdb reanalysed the multiplex PCR reads using MiXCR and keeps one entry per CDR3 protein. This sample yields 95,000 to 100,000 distinct CDR3 sequences, of which 55% to 80% are seen a single time; roughly an eighth belongs to the top ten. Concerning this clonotype: Its specificity is not known.

The V gene lost 8 bases and the J gene lost 9 bases, with 19 bases spanning the gap. CDR1 SQVTM and CDR2 ANQGSEA come from the germline V gene. CDR3 length: 13 amino acids. Starting material for RNA and DNA co-extraction consisted of about 20-33 mg of unsorted bulk tissue. Patients had primary liver carcinoma treated by surgical resection. Five separate regions per tumor were sampled. General study points: Reduced overlap was seen in tumor-adjacent and tumor-blood pairs versus tumor region pairs.

The J gene is TRBJ2-2, the V gene TRBV29-1; D may correspond to TRBD1 or TRBD2 (5 bases each). This clonotype originated in a woman in her sixties or seventies with primary liver carcinoma and hepatitis B virus infection. Sequenced input: liver tumor tissue from sampling region 2. Sample subset: tumor region T2, inferior pole. The CDR3 bases are TGCAGCTCTCGGACATGGGAGACCTGGGAGCTGTTTTTT. Amino acid sequence: CSSRTWETWELFF.